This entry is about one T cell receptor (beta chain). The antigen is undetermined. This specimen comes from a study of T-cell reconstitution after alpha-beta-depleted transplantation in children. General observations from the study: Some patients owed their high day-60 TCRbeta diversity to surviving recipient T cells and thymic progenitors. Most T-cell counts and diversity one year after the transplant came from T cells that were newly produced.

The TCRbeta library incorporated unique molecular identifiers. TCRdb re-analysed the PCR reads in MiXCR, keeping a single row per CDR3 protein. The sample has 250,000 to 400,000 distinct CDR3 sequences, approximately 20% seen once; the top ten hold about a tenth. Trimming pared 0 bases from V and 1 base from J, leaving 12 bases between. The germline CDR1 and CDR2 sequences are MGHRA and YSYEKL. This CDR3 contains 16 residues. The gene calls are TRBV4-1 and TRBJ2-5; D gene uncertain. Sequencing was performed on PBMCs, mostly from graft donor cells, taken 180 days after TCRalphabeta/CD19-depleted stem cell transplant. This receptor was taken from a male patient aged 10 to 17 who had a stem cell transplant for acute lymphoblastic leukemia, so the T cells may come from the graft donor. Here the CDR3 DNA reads TGCGCCAGCAGCCAAGATAGTAGAGGATTCCAAGAGACCCAGTACTTC. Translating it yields CASSQDSRGFQETQYF.